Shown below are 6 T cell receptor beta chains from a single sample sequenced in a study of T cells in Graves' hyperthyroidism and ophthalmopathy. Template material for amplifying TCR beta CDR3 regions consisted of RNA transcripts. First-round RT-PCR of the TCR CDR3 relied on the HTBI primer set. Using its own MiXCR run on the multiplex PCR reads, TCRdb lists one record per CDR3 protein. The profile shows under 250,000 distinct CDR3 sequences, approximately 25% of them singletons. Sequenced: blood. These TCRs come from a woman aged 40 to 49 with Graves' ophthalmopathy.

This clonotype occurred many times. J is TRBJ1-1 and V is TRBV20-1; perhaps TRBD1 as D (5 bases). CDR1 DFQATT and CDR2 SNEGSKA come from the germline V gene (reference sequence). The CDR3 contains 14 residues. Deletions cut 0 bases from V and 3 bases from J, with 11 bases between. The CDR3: CSAREGVRDTEAFF. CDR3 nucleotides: TGCAGTGCTAGAGAGGGGGTGCGTGACACTGAAGCTTTCTTT.

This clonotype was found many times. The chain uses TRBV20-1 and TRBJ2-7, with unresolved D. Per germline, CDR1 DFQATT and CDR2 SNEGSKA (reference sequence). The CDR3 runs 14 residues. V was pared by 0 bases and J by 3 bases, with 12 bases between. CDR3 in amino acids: CSARDHKQSYEQYF. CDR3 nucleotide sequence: TGCAGTGCTAGAGATCACAAGCAGAGCTACGAGCAGTACTTC.

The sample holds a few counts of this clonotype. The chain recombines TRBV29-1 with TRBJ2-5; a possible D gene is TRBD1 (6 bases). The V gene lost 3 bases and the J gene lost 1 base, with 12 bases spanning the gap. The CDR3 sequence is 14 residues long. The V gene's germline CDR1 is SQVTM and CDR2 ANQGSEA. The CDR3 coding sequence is TGCAGCGTTGAGTCACAGGGTTTCCAAGAGACCCAGTACTTC. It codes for CSVESQGFQETQYF.

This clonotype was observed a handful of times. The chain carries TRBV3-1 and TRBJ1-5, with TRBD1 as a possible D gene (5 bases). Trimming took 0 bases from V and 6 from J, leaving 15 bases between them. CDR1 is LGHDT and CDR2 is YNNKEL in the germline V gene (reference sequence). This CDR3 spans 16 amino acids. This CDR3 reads CASSQDSQVGVQPQHF. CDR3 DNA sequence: TGTGCCAGCAGCCAAGATTCACAGGTCGGGGTTCAGCCCCAGCATTTT. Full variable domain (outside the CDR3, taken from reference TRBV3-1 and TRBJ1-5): DTAVSQTPKYLVTQMGNDKSIKCEQNLGHDTMYWYKQDSKKFLKIMFSYNNKELIINETVPNRFSPKSPDKAHLNLHINSLELGDSAVYFCASSQDSQVGVQPQHFGDGTRLSIL.

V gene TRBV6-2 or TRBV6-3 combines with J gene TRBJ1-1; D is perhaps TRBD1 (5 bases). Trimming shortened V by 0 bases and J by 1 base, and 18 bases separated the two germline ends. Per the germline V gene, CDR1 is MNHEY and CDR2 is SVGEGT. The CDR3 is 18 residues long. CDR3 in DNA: TGTGCCAGCAGTTACTCGATCCTGTCAGGGTATGGGAACACTGAAGCTTTCTTT. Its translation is CASSYSILSGYGNTEAFF.

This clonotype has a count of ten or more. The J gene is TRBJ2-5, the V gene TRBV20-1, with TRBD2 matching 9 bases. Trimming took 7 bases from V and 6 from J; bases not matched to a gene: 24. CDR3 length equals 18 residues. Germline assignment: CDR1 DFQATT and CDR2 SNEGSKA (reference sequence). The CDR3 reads CSVPHARFSGSGVKTQYF. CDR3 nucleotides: TGCAGTGTCCCCCACGCCCGTTTTAGCGGGAGTGGCGTGAAGACCCAGTACTTC.